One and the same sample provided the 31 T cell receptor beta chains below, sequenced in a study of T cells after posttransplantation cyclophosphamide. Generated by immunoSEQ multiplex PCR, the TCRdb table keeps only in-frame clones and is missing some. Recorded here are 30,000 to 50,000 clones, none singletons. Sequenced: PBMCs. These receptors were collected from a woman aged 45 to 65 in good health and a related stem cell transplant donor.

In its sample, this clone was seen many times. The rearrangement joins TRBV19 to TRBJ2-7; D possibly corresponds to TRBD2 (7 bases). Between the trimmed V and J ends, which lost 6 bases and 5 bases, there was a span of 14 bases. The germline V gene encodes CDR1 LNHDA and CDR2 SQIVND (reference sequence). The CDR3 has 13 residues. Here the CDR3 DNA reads TGTGCCAGTAGGAACAGGGAGGGTCACGAGCAGTACTTC. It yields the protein CASRNREGHEQYF. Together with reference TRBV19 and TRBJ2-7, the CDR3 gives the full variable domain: DGGITQSPKYLFRKEGQNVTLSCEQNLNHDAMYWYRQDPGQGLRLIYYSQIVNDFQKGDIAEGYSVSREKKESFPLTVTSAQKNPTAFYLCASRNREGHEQYFGPGTRLTVT.

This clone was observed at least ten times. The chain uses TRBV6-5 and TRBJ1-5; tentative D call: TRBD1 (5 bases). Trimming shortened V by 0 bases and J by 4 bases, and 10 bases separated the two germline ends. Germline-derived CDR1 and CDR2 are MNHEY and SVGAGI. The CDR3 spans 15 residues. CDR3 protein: CASSYSHRGNQPQHF. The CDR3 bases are TGTGCCAGCAGTTACTCCCACCGGGGGAATCAGCCCCAGCATTTT.

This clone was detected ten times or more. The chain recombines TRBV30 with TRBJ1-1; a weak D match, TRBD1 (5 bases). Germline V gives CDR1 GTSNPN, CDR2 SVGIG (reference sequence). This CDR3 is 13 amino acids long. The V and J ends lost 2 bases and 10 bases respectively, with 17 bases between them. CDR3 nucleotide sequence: TGTGCCTGGAGTCCGGACATAGGCGTTGGAGCTTTCTTT. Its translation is CAWSPDIGVGAFF.

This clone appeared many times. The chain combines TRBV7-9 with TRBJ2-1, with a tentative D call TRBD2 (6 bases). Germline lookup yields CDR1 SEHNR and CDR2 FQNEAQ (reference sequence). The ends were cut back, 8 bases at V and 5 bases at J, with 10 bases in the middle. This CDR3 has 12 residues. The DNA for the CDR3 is TGTGCCAGCGTCCGCGGGAACAATGAGCAGTTCTTC. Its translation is CASVRGNNEQFF.

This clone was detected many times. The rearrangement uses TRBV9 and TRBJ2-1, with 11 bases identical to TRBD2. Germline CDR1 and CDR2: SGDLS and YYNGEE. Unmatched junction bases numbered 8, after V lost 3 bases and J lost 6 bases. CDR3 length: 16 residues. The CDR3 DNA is TGTGCCAGCAGCGGAAATAGCGGGGGGGCGGGCAATGAGCAGTTCTTC. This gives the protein CASSGNSGGAGNEQFF.

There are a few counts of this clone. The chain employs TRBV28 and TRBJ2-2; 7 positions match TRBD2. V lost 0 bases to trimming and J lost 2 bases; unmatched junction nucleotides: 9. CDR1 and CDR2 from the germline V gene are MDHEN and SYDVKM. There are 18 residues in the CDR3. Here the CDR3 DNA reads TGTGCCAGCAGTTTATGGACCCTCGGCGGGGGTAACACCGGGGAGCTGTTTTTT. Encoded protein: CASSLWTLGGGNTGELFF. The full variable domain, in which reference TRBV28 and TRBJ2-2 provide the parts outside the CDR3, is DVKVTQSSRYLVKRTGEKVFLECVQDMDHENMFWYRQDPGLGLRLIYFSYDVKMKEKGDIPEGYSVSREKKERFSLILESASTNQTSMYLCASSLWTLGGGNTGELFFGEGSRLTVL.

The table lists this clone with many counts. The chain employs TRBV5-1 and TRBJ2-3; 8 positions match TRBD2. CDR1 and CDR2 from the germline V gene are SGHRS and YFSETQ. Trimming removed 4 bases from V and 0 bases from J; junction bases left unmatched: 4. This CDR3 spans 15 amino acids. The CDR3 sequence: CASSPSGPSTDTQYF. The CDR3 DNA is TGCGCCAGCAGCCCTAGCGGGCCAAGCACAGATACGCAGTATTTT.

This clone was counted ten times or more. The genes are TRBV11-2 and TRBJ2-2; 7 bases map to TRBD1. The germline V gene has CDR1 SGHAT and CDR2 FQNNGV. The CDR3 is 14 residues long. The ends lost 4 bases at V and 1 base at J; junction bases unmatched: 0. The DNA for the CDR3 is TGTGCCAGCAGCTGGGACAGGAACACCGGGGAGCTGTTTTTT. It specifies CASSWDRNTGELFF.

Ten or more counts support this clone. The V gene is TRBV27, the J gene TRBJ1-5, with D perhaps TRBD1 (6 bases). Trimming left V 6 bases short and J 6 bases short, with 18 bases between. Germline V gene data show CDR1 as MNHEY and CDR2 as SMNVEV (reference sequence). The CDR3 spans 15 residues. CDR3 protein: CASSYRGAGSQPQHF. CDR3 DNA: TGTGCCAGCAGCTACCGGGGGGCCGGGAGTCAGCCCCAGCATTTT.

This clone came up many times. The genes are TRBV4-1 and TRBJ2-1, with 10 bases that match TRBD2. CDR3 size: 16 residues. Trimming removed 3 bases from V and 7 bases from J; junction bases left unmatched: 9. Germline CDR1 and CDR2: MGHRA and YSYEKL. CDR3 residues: CASSHAAGGPQNEQFF. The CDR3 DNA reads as TGCGCCAGCAGCCATGCAGCGGGGGGGCCCCAGAATGAGCAGTTCTTC.

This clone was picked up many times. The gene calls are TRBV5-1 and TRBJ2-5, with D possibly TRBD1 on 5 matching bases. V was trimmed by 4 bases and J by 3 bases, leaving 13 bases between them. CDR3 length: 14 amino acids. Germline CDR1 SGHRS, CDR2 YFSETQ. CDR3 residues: CASSPRLGEETQYF. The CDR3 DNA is TGCGCCAGCAGCCCTCGCCTAGGGGAAGAGACCCAGTACTTC.

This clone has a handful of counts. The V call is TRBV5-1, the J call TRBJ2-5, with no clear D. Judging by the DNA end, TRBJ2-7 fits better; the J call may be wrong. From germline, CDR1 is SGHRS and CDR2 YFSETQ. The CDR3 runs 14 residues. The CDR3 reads CASSRSEWGYEQYF. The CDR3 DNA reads TGCGCCAGCAGCCGTTCCGAATGGGGCTACGAGCAGTACTTC.

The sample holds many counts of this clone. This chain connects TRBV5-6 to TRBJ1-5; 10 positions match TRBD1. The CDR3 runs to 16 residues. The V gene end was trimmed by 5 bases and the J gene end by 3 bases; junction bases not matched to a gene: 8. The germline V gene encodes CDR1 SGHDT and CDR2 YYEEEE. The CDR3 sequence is CASSLRDRGFNQPQHF. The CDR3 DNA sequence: TGTGCCAGCAGTTTGCGGGACAGGGGTTTCAATCAGCCCCAGCATTTT.

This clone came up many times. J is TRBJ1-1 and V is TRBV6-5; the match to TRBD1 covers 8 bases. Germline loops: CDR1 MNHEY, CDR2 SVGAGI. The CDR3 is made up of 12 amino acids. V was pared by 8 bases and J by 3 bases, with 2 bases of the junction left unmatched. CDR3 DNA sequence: TGTGCCAGCGCAGGGGGCTACACTGAAGCTTTCTTT. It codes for CASAGGYTEAFF.

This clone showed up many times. In nucleotides, the CDR3 is TGTGCCAGCAGCGTCGGACTGGTCTATGGCTACACCTTC. Amino acids: CASSVGLVYGYTF. The V call is TRBV7-2, the J call TRBJ1-2; D not resolved. The V end lost 5 bases, the J end lost 4 bases, and 11 bases lay between the germline ends. The CDR3 sequence is 13 residues long. Germline V gene lookup returns CDR1 SGHTA and CDR2 FQGNSA.

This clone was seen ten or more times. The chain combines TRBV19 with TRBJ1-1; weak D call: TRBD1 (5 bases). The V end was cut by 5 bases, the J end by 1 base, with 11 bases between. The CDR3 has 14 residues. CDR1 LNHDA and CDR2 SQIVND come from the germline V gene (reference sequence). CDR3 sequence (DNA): TGTGCCAGTAGTTCCGGGGGGGGGAACACTGAAGCTTTCTTT. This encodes CASSSGGGNTEAFF.

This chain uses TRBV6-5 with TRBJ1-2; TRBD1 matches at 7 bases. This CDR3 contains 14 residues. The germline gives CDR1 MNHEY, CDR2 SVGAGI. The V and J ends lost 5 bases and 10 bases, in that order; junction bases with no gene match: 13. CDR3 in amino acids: CASSEGGGFSVYTF. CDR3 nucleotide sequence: TGTGCCAGCAGTGAAGGGGGCGGTTTTTCAGTCTACACCTTC.

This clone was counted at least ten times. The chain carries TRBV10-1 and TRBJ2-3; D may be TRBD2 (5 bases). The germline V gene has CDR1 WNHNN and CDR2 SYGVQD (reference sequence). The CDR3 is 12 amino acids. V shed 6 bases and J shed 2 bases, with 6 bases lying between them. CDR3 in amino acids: CASSGDTDTQYF. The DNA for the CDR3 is TGCGCCAGCAGCGGGGACACAGATACGCAGTATTTT.

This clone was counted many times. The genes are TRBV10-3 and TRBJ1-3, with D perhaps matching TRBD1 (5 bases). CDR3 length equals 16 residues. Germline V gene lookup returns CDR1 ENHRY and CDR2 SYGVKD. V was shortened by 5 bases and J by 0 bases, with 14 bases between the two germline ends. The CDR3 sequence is CAISPSGGSSGNTIYF. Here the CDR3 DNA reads TGTGCCATCAGTCCCAGCGGGGGGAGCTCTGGAAACACCATATATTTT.

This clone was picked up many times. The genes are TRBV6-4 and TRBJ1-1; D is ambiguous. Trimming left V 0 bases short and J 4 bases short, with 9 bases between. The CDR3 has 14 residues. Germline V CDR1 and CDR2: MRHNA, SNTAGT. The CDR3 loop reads CASSDSRVPTEAFF. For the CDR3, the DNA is TGTGCCAGCAGTGACTCGAGGGTACCCACTGAAGCTTTCTTT.

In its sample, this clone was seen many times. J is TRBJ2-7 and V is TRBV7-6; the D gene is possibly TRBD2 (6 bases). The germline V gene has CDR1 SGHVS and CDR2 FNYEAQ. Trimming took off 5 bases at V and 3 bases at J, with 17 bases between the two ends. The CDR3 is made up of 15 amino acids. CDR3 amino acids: CASSPGVAILYEQYF. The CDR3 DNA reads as TGTGCCAGCAGCCCGGGGGTGGCTATCCTCTACGAGCAGTACTTC.

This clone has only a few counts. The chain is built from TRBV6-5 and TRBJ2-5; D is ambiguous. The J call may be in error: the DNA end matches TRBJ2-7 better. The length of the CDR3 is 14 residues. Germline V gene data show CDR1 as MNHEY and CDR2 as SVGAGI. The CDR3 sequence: CASSYSLYSYEQYF. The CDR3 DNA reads TGTGCCAGCAGTTACAGCCTTTACTCCTACGAGCAGTACTTC.

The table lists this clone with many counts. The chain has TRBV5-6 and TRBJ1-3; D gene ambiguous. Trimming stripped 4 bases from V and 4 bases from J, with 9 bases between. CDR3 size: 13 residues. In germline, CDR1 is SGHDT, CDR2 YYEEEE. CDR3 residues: CASSRLRGNTIYF. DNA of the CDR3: TGTGCCAGCAGCCGTCTGAGGGGAAACACCATATATTTT.

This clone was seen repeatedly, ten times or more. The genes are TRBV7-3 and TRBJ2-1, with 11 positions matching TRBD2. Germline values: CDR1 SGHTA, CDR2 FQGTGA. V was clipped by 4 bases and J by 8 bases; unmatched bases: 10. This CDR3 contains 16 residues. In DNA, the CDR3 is TGTGCCAGCAGCTCCATTGTAGCGGGGGGGCGGGATGAGCAGTTCTTC. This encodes CASSSIVAGGRDEQFF.

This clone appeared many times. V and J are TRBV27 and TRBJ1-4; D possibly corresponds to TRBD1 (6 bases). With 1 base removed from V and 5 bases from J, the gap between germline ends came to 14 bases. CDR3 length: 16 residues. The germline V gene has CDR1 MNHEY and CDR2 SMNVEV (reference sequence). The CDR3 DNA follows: TGTGCCAGCAGTTTATTAGGTTCAGGGGTGAATGAAAAACTGTTTTTT. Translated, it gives CASSLLGSGVNEKLFF.

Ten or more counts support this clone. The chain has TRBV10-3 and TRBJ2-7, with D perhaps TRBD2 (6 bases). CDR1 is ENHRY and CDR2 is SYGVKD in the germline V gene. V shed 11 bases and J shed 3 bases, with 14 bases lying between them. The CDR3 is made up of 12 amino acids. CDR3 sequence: CAAGHTSYEQYF. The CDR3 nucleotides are TGTGCCGCGGGGCACACCAGCTACGAGCAGTACTTC.

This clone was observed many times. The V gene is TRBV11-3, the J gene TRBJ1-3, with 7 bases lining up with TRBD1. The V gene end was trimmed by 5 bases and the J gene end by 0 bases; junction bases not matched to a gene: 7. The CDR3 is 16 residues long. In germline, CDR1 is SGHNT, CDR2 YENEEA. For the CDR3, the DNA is TGTGCCAGCAGCCTAAGGGACAGCGCCTCTGGAAACACCATATATTTT. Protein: CASSLRDSASGNTIYF.

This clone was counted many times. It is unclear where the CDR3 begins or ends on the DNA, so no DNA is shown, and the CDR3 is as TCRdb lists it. The CDR3 region is CAISVGTGTPNF. This chain connects TRBV10-3 to TRBJ2-7; no check of the table's D call, TRBD1, against the DNA was made. With termini counted, the CDR3 has 12 amino acids. The V gene's germline CDR1 is ENHRY and CDR2 SYGVKD.

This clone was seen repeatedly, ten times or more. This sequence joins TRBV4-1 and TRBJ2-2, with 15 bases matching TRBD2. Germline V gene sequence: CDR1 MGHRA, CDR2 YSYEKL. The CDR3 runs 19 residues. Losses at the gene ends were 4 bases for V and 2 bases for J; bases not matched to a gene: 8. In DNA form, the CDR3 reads TGCGCCAGCAGCCGGGGACTAGCGGGGGGCCCTCTCAACACCGGGGAGCTGTTTTTT. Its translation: CASSRGLAGGPLNTGELFF.

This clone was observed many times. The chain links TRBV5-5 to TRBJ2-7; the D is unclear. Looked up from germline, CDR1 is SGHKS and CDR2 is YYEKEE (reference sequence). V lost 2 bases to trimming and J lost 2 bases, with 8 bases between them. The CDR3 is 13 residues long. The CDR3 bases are TGTGCCAGCAGCTTCCGTGACACCTACGAGCAGTACTTC. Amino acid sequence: CASSFRDTYEQYF. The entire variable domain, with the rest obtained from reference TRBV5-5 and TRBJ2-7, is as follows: DAGVTQSPTHLIKTRGQQVTLRCSPISGHKSVSWYQQVLGQGPQFIFQYYEKEERGRGNFPDRFSARQFPNYSSELNVNALLLGDSALYLCASSFRDTYEQYFGPGTRLTVT.

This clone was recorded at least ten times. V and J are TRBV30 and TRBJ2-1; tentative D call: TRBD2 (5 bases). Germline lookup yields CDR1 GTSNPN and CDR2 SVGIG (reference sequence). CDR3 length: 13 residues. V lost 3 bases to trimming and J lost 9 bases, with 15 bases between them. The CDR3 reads CAWRTAVAREQFF. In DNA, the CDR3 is TGTGCCTGGAGGACGGCCGTAGCGCGTGAGCAGTTCTTC.